The count of the clone carrying this TCR beta chain is one. Its antigen is unknown. Sequencing used immunoSEQ multiplex PCR; TCRdb keeps in-frame clones, though not all of them. The table shows more than 50,000 clones, with 85% occurring only once. In germline, CDR1 is MGHRA, CDR2 YSYEKL. The ends were cut back, 6 bases at V and 0 bases at J, with 15 bases in the middle. The CDR3 spans 15 residues. The sample belongs to a study of OX40 agonist ivuxolimab in advanced cancers. Study at large: Allowance was made for prior anti-PD-1, anti-PD-L1 or anti-CTLA-4 therapy, and 40% had some.

Study-level findings and limits: Mean expanded clone counts were higher in CD8+ than CD4+ T cells.

This sequence joins TRBV4-1 and TRBJ2-7; a possible D gene is TRBD1 (6 bases). The TCR sequence derives from an adult with an advanced solid tumor such as melanoma, head and neck, liver or kidney cancer. The material sequenced was CD4+ or CD8+ T cells sorted from blood, taken in a trial of the OX40 agonist ivuxolimab. This CDR3 is CASRLRDTDSYEQYF. In DNA form, the CDR3 reads TGCGCCAGCAGACTTCGGGACACTGACTCCTACGAGCAGTACTTC.